What follows are 27 T cell receptor beta chains derived from one specimen sequenced in a study of blood T cells in healthy people across ages. It was with a sample-barcoded 5' primer and a J-beta primer mix that a second PCR of about 7 to 12 cycles was run. MiXCR, run by TCRdb on the 5' RACE reads, gives a single entry per CDR3 protein. The repertoire includes almost 800,000 distinct CDR3 sequences, about 62% of them detected once, and about 20% sits in the top ten. Input material: blood. The receptor set was obtained from a man aged 25-45 years in good health.

The J gene is TRBJ1-2, the V gene TRBV28; perhaps TRBD1 as D (6 bases). Between the trimmed V and J ends, which lost 5 bases and 7 bases, there was a span of 20 bases. Germline V gene lookup returns CDR1 MDHEN and CDR2 SYDVKM. This CDR3 is 15 amino acids long. The CDR3 DNA sequence: TGTGCCAGCAGTCTACCTTGGATAACAGGGAGTGGCTACACCTTC. The encoded protein is CASSLPWITGSGYTF.

The CDR3 loop is CASRLEVASPRDTQYF. The CDR3 bases are TGTGCCAGCAGACTCGAGGTAGCCAGTCCGAGGGATACGCAGTATTTT. V is TRBV5-5 and J is TRBJ2-3; D call uncertain. The germline gives CDR1 SGHKS, CDR2 YYEKEE (reference sequence). V lost 5 bases, J lost 6 bases, and 22 bases lay in between. The CDR3 covers 16 residues.

V and J are TRBV7-9 and TRBJ2-5; the match to TRBD2 covers 16 bases. CDR1 and CDR2 from the germline V gene are SEHNR and FQNEAQ (reference sequence). V was pared by 5 bases and J by 2 bases, with 14 bases of the junction left unmatched. This CDR3 is 20 amino acids long. CDR3 amino acids: CASSRLLQGLAGGLQETQYF. The CDR3 DNA reads as TGTGCCAGCAGCCGGCTACTCCAGGGACTAGCGGGGGGGTTACAAGAGACCCAGTACTTC.

The rearrangement joins TRBV28 to TRBJ2-4; D is undetermined. Trimming took 8 bases from V and 0 from J, leaving 8 bases between them. The germline V gene encodes CDR1 MDHEN and CDR2 SYDVKM. This CDR3 is built from 13 residues. CDR3 sequence reads: CASGTLAKNIQYF. In DNA form, the CDR3 reads TGTGCCAGCGGAACCCTAGCCAAAAACATTCAGTACTTC.

V usage is TRBV28 and J usage is TRBJ2-7; 7 bases match TRBD2. Germline V gene data show CDR1 as MDHEN and CDR2 as SYDVKM. The CDR3 is made up of 14 amino acids. Germline trimming cut 6 bases from V and 7 bases from J; bases unmatched to any gene: 12. The CDR3 loop reads CASRSSGKVNEQYF. CDR3 DNA sequence: TGTGCCAGCAGGTCTAGCGGTAAGGTCAATGAGCAGTACTTC.

The CDR3 sequence: CSAPGDRGFPDTQYF. The CDR3 nucleotides are TGCAGTGCTCCCGGGGACAGGGGATTTCCAGATACGCAGTATTTT. V is TRBV20-1 and J is TRBJ2-3; 10 bases match TRBD1. Losses at the gene ends were 5 bases for V and 4 bases for J; bases not matched to a gene: 9. The CDR3 spans 15 residues. Germline CDR1 is DFQATT and CDR2 is SNEGSKA (reference sequence).

J is TRBJ2-7 and V is TRBV20-1; D gene unclear. V gave up 5 bases and J gave up 3 bases, with 14 bases separating them. The CDR3 is 13 amino acids. CDR1 and CDR2 from the germline V gene are DFQATT and SNEGSKA (reference sequence). In nucleotides, the CDR3 is TGCAGTGCTTTAATATCCGGTATCTACGAGCAGTACTTC. Amino acids: CSALISGIYEQYF.

V and J are TRBV25-1 and TRBJ2-3; 15 nucleotides line up with TRBD2. The germline V gene encodes CDR1 MGHDK and CDR2 SYGVNS. The J segment lost 6 bases and the V segment lost 3 bases, leaving 13 bases of the junction unmatched. This CDR3 is built from 19 residues. CDR3 loop: CASSEAGTSGRHWADTQYF. The CDR3 region has the DNA TGTGCCAGCAGTGAGGCAGGGACTAGCGGGAGGCATTGGGCCGATACGCAGTATTTT.

Worth noting for this clonotype: A read error is possible here, since a much larger clone lies one base away. The V and J genes are TRBV28 and TRBJ2-5; D is possibly TRBD2 (5 bases). V was clipped by 5 bases and J by 11 bases, with 27 bases between them. The CDR3 loop spans 16 amino acids. The germline V gene has CDR1 MDHEN and CDR2 SYDVKM. DNA of the CDR3: TGTGCCAGCAGTGGCCGGGGTAAGGGTAGTTGGAATGAGCAGTACTTC. It codes for CASSGRGKGSWNEQYF.

The rearrangement uses TRBV5-1 and TRBJ2-1; D could derive from TRBD1 or TRBD2 (5 bases each). The CDR3 extends over 16 amino acids. CDR1 and CDR2 (germline): SGHRS, YFSETQ. V lost 0 bases to trimming and J lost 8 bases, with 18 bases between them. This CDR3 reads CASSLEGEGIVDEQFF. CDR3 nucleotide sequence: TGCGCCAGCAGCTTGGAGGGCGAGGGGATTGTCGATGAGCAGTTCTTC. The full variable domain, rest sourced from reference TRBV5-1 and TRBJ2-1, is KAGVTQTPRYLIKTRGQQVTLSCSPISGHRSVSWYQQTPGQGLQFLFEYFSETQRNKGNFPGRFSGRQFSNSRSEMNVSTLELGDSALYLCASSLEGEGIVDEQFFGPGTRLTVL.

In its sample, this clonotype was seen once. The V gene is TRBV29-1, the J gene TRBJ1-1, with 9 positions matching TRBD1. Germline V CDR1 and CDR2: SQVTM, ANQGSEA. The CDR3 has 13 residues. V shed 7 bases and J 0 bases; nucleotides not matched to a gene: 3. DNA of the CDR3: TGCAGCGCGGGGACAGGGATGAACACTGAAGCTTTCTTT. Its translation: CSAGTGMNTEAFF.

The V call is TRBV20-1, the J call TRBJ1-2; TRBD1 is a possible D gene (6 bases). In germline, CDR1 is DFQATT, CDR2 SNEGSKA (reference sequence). The CDR3 runs 13 residues. Trimming took off 2 bases at V and 5 bases at J, with 12 bases between the two ends. The CDR3 coding sequence is TGCAGTGCTAGAACACAGGGCTTTTATGGCTACACCTTC. Protein product: CSARTQGFYGYTF.

The sample holds one count of this clonotype. The chain is built from TRBV20-1 and TRBJ2-1, with D possibly being TRBD2 (6 bases). CDR3 length: 12 amino acids. The V end was cut by 3 bases, the J end by 8 bases, with 11 bases between. CDR1 and CDR2 from the germline V gene are DFQATT and SNEGSKA (reference sequence). The CDR3 DNA sequence: TGCAGTGCTAGCGGGGACTCGGATGAGCAGTTCTTC. Protein product: CSASGDSDEQFF.

The chain combines TRBV29-1 with TRBJ1-1, with TRBD1 identical over 10 bases. Germline V gene sequence: CDR1 SQVTM, CDR2 ANQGSEA. V shed 8 bases, J shed 8 bases, and the junction held 11 bases outside the gene matches. The CDR3 sequence is 13 residues long. The CDR3 coding sequence is TGCAGCCTCATCCTGGACAGGGGGAAAGAAGCTTTCTTT. It yields the protein CSLILDRGKEAFF.

About this clonotype itself: At one boundary the junction diverges from the germline segment, which might be a read error. The rearrangement links TRBV7-4 to TRBJ2-1; D ambiguous. The CDR3 extends over 12 amino acids. Germline V gives CDR1 SGHVT, CDR2 SQSDAQ. The CDR3 sequence is CSSSLGQVEQFF. CDR3 bases: TGTTCCAGCAGCTTAGGGCAGGTTGAGCAGTTCTTC. The full variable domain, rest sourced from reference TRBV7-4 and TRBJ2-1, is GAGVSQSPRYKVAKRGRDVALRCDSISGHVTLYWYRQTLGQGSEVLTYSQSDAQRDKSGRPSGRFSAERPERSVSTLKIQRTEQGDSAVYLCSSSLGQVEQFFGPGTRLTVL.

The chain is built from TRBV4-2 and TRBJ1-2, with TRBD1 as a possible D gene (5 bases). The CDR3 contains 16 residues. Germline V CDR1 and CDR2: LGHNA, YNFKEQ. Trimming removed 0 bases from V and 2 bases from J, with 13 bases in between. CDR3 amino acids: CASSQEWSGGNYGYTF. The DNA for the CDR3 is TGTGCCAGCAGCCAAGAATGGTCCGGGGGAAACTATGGCTACACCTTC.

In this sample, this clonotype turned up a few times. V is TRBV3-1 and J is TRBJ2-4, with D possibly matching TRBD2 (5 bases). Matching the DNA end better, TRBJ2-7 makes the J call doubtful. CDR3 size: 10 residues. CDR1 LGHDT and CDR2 YNNKEL come from the germline V gene (reference sequence). DNA of the CDR3: TGTGCCAGCTCGGGAAACGAGCAGTACTTC. Protein product: CASSGNEQYF.

The chain uses TRBV20-1 and TRBJ2-5; no reliable D call. The CDR3 consists of 13 residues. Trimming left V 8 bases short and J 2 bases short, with 15 bases between. The germline CDR1 and CDR2 sequences are DFQATT and SNEGSKA (reference sequence). The CDR3 DNA reads TGCAGTCCTATACTCAACAGTCAAGAGACCCAGTACTTC. The encoded protein is CSPILNSQETQYF.

The chain recombines TRBV6-5 with TRBJ2-3; D not resolved. Between the trimmed V and J ends, which lost 2 bases and 7 bases, there was a span of 16 bases. Germline V gives CDR1 MNHEY, CDR2 SVGAGI. CDR3 length: 15 amino acids. CDR3 protein: CASSYGSLTSNTQYF. DNA for the CDR3: TGTGCCAGCAGTTACGGGTCGCTAACATCGAATACGCAGTATTTT.

The chain has TRBV7-2 and TRBJ2-7; D might be TRBD1 (6 bases). CDR1 and CDR2 from the germline V gene are SGHTA and FQGNSA. This CDR3 comprises 12 residues. V was pared by 4 bases and J by 5 bases, with 9 bases between. In DNA, the CDR3 is TGTGCCAGCAGCTCCAGGGGCCACGAGCAGTACTTC. Translation gives CASSSRGHEQYF.

The rearrangement links TRBV24-1 to TRBJ2-1; no reliable D call. CDR1 is KGHDR and CDR2 is SFDVKD in the germline V gene. V lost 9 bases to trimming and J lost 4 bases, with 6 bases between them. The CDR3 contains 11 residues. The CDR3 loop reads CATGDYNEQFF. The CDR3 DNA reads TGTGCCACCGGGGATTACAATGAGCAGTTCTTC.

This clonotype was observed a handful of times. The chain has TRBV7-2 and TRBJ1-2; D not certain. Trimming pared 0 bases from V and 8 bases from J, leaving 10 bases between. Germline CDR1 and CDR2: SGHTA and FQGNSA. This CDR3 has 13 amino acids. Here the CDR3 DNA reads TGTGCCAGCAGCTTAGCGCGAGTCGAGGGCTACACCTTC. Protein product: CASSLARVEGYTF.

This clonotype was seen a handful of times. This chain joins TRBV12-3 or TRBV12-4 and TRBJ2-7; tentatively, D is TRBD1 or TRBD2 (6 bases each). The germline V and J ends were trimmed by 6 bases and 4 bases, with 19 bases remaining between them. The CDR3 spans 15 residues. The CDR3 DNA follows: TGTGCCAGCAGCCCCAGGGGTGAGGGACTGTACGAGCAGTACTTC. Protein product: CASSPRGEGLYEQYF.

This chain joins TRBV11-2 and TRBJ1-2; 9 bases agree with TRBD1. CDR3 length equals 16 residues. Trimming cost V 1 base and J 4 bases; bases outside gene matches: 7. Looked up from germline, CDR1 is SGHAT and CDR2 is FQNNGV. The CDR3 sequence: CASSLAPGQGFYGYTF. CDR3 nucleotide sequence: TGTGCCAGCAGCTTAGCCCCGGGACAGGGCTTCTATGGCTACACCTTC. The complete variable domain, with remaining parts taken from reference TRBV11-2 and TRBJ1-2, reads EAGVAQSPRYKIIEKRQSVAFWCNPISGHATLYWYQQILGQGPKLLIQFQNNGVVDDSQLPKDRFSAERLKGVDSTLKIQPAKLEDSAVYLCASSLAPGQGFYGYTFGSGTRLTVV.

The rearrangement uses TRBV11-2 and TRBJ2-1, with D perhaps matching TRBD2 (7 bases). The CDR3 has 16 amino acids. With 5 bases removed from V and 9 bases from J, the gap between germline ends came to 23 bases. Germline lookup yields CDR1 SGHAT and CDR2 FQNNGV. CDR3 amino acids: CASSPREGDYLIEQFF. The CDR3 DNA follows: TGTGCCAGCAGCCCCAGGGAGGGGGACTATTTAATTGAGCAGTTCTTC.

The chain is built from TRBV4-1 and TRBJ2-7; a weak D match, TRBD1 (5 bases). Germline lookup yields CDR1 MGHRA and CDR2 YSYEKL. CDR3 length: 13 amino acids. V was cut by 4 bases and J by 5 bases, with 12 bases left in between. The CDR3 coding sequence is TGCGCCAGCAGCCGCGTAACAGGTGACGAGCAGTACTTC. Translating gives CASSRVTGDEQYF.

The sample holds a few counts of this clonotype. This chain joins TRBV6-6 and TRBJ1-1; D unclear. The CDR3 loop spans 12 amino acids. Trimming pared 6 bases from V and 4 bases from J, leaving 9 bases between. The V gene's germline CDR1 is MNHNY and CDR2 SVGAGI (reference sequence). The CDR3 nucleotides read TGTGCCAGCAGCTCCCCGGCCACTGAAGCTTTCTTT. It translates to CASSSPATEAFF.